This T cell receptor beta chain is from a study of T cell repertoires in ileal Crohn's disease. Study-level points and caveats: Active smokers at surgery had more clonal expansions than non-smokers.

Adults with ileal or ileocolonic Crohn's disease and an indication for resection were eligible. Data came from immunoSEQ multiplex PCR; TCRdb stores just in-frame clones and leaves some out. The repertoire holds 15,000 or so clones, with nearly 90% as singletons. Concerning this clone: Its antigen remains unidentified.

Germline values: CDR1 MDHEN, CDR2 SYDVKM. V shed 7 bases and J shed 0 bases, with 9 bases lying between them. The CDR3 is 13 residues long. Sequenced: ileal tissue. The TCR sequence derives from an adult with Crohn's disease. The chain combines TRBV28 with TRBJ1-1; possibly TRBD1 for D (6 bases). CDR3 loop: CASNDRLNTEAFF. For the CDR3, the DNA is TGTGCCAGCAACGACAGGCTGAACACTGAAGCTTTCTTT. Full variable domain (remainder filled in from reference TRBV28 and TRBJ1-1): DVKVTQSSRYLVKRTGEKVFLECVQDMDHENMFWYRQDPGLGLRLIYFSYDVKMKEKGDIPEGYSVSREKKERFSLILESASTNQTSMYLCASNDRLNTEAFFGQGTRLTVV.